A single sample gave rise to the 16 T cell receptor beta chains below, sequenced in a study of T cells in localized non-small cell lung cancer. Using immunoSEQ multiplex PCR, the repertoire was profiled, and TCRdb retains in-frame clones only, with some absent. The sample has roughly 70,000 clones; about nine tenths are singletons. The input for sequencing was peripheral blood, taken before any cancer treatment. These receptors originate from a male donor older than 55 with stage III squamous cell lung carcinoma.

The chain employs TRBV5-5 and TRBJ1-1, with D possibly matching TRBD1 (6 bases). CDR3 size: 13 residues. V gave up 4 bases and J gave up 8 bases, with 15 bases separating them. Germline CDR1 is SGHKS and CDR2 is YYEKEE (reference sequence). The CDR3 DNA follows: TGTGCCAGCAGCGTACCCGACAGGCTCGAAGCTTTCTTT. It specifies CASSVPDRLEAFF.

CDR3 loop: CAWKQGDQIAGELFF. CDR3 DNA sequence: TGTGCCTGGAAACAGGGAGACCAAATCGCCGGGGAGCTGTTTTTT. V and J are TRBV30 and TRBJ2-2; TRBD1 is a possible D gene (6 bases). The CDR3 extends over 15 amino acids. Germline V gene sequence: CDR1 GTSNPN, CDR2 SVGIG (reference sequence). V was clipped by 4 bases and J by 6 bases, with 18 bases between them.

This sequence joins TRBV7-8 and TRBJ1-2; the match to TRBD1 covers 12 bases. The germline V gene has CDR1 SGHVS and CDR2 FQNEAQ. This CDR3 has 16 amino acids. Germline trimming cut 3 bases from V and 4 bases from J; bases unmatched to any gene: 6. For the CDR3, the DNA is TGTGCCAGCAGCTTGGGACAGGGGGCGCGGGGCTATGGCTACACCTTC. Its translation is CASSLGQGARGYGYTF.

The chain combines TRBV18 with TRBJ2-5, with D hard to call. Trimming stripped 7 bases from V and 5 bases from J, with 14 bases between. Germline values: CDR1 KGHSH, CDR2 LQKENI. The length of the CDR3 is 13 residues. CDR3: CASFKQGSETQYF. CDR3 bases: TGTGCCAGCTTTAAACAAGGGTCGGAGACCCAGTACTTC.

V gene TRBV6-5 combines with J gene TRBJ1-2; 11 nucleotides line up with TRBD1. V shed 2 bases, J shed 4 bases, and the junction held 3 bases outside the gene matches. The CDR3 runs 15 residues. The V gene's germline CDR1 is MNHEY and CDR2 SVGAGI. CDR3 DNA: TGTGCCAGCAGTTACATCGGGACAGGGGGCTATGGCTACACCTTC. It encodes CASSYIGTGGYGYTF.

The V call is TRBV7-8, the J call TRBJ2-1; unclear D gene. This CDR3 spans 14 amino acids. Germline loops: CDR1 SGHVS, CDR2 FQNEAQ. Trimming took off 2 bases at V and 5 bases at J, with 10 bases between the two ends. CDR3 region: CASSLPLLNNEQFF. CDR3 nucleotide sequence: TGTGCCAGCAGCTTACCTTTGCTAAACAATGAGCAGTTCTTC.

This chain connects TRBV7-2 to TRBJ2-1; 11 nucleotides agree with TRBD2. V was clipped by 0 bases and J by 9 bases; unmatched bases: 7. The CDR3 is made up of 16 amino acids. Germline-derived CDR1 and CDR2 are SGHTA and FQGNSA. The CDR3 region is CASSLAVLAGASEQFF. In nucleotides, the CDR3 is TGTGCCAGCAGCTTAGCGGTACTAGCGGGGGCCTCTGAGCAGTTCTTC.

The genes are TRBV4-1 and TRBJ1-6, with unresolved D. The V end lost 0 bases, the J end lost 10 bases, and 13 bases lay between the germline ends. The length of the CDR3 is 15 residues. Germline V gene data show CDR1 as MGHRA and CDR2 as YSYEKL. The CDR3 loop reads CASSQDYGVGSPLHF. CDR3 in DNA: TGCGCCAGCAGCCAAGATTATGGGGTAGGGTCACCCCTCCACTTT.

A single count supports this clone. The CDR3 is CASSQNREHEKLFF. The CDR3 region has the DNA TGTGCCAGCAGCCAAAACAGGGAACATGAAAAACTGTTTTTT. V and J are TRBV7-8 and TRBJ1-4, with D perhaps matching TRBD1 (6 bases). Per germline, CDR1 SGHVS and CDR2 FQNEAQ. CDR3 length equals 14 residues. The ends were cut back, 5 bases at V and 6 bases at J, with 13 bases in the middle.

The chain is built from TRBV7-9 and TRBJ2-1; 8 bases match TRBD1. The CDR3 length is 13 residues. Germline-derived CDR1 and CDR2 are SEHNR and FQNEAQ (reference sequence). V was pared by 7 bases and J by 10 bases, with 9 bases of the junction left unmatched. In DNA form, the CDR3 reads TGTGCCAGCACCGACAGGGGATGGAAGGAGCAGTTCTTC. Its protein product is CASTDRGWKEQFF.

The chain uses TRBV5-6 and TRBJ2-7, with 9 bases lining up with TRBD2. The CDR3 has 14 amino acids. After removal of 6 bases from V and 1 base from J, the junction contained 5 bases not matched to a gene. In germline, CDR1 is SGHDT, CDR2 YYEEEE. This CDR3 is CASTMTSGSYEQYF. The DNA for the CDR3 is TGTGCCAGCACCATGACTAGCGGTTCCTACGAGCAGTACTTC.

The chain uses TRBV5-1 and TRBJ2-5, with 8 bases lining up with TRBD1. V dropped 4 bases and J dropped 8; count of bases not matched to a gene: 22. The CDR3 has 18 amino acids. Germline CDR1 is SGHRS and CDR2 is YFSETQ. CDR3 sequence: CASSPSDRVSLLGGTQYF. The CDR3 DNA is TGCGCCAGCAGCCCCTCGGACAGGGTGAGCCTCCTCGGGGGAACCCAGTACTTC.

This clone is a singleton in its sample. The chain carries TRBV19 and TRBJ1-2; 9 positions match TRBD1. With V trimmed by 5 bases and J by 2 bases, 12 bases remained unmatched. The germline CDR1 and CDR2 sequences are LNHDA and SQIVND (reference sequence). The length of the CDR3 is 17 residues. The CDR3 region has the DNA TGTGCCAGTAGTTCAGATCGCGGGACAGGGCCCAACTATGGCTACACCTTC. This codes for CASSSDRGTGPNYGYTF.

J is TRBJ2-3 and V is TRBV7-3; 9 nucleotides match TRBD1. V dropped 0 bases and J dropped 2; count of bases not matched to a gene: 6. CDR3 length: 17 amino acids. Germline V CDR1 and CDR2: SGHTA, FQGTGA. The CDR3 region is CASSLTGQGHSTDTQYF. DNA of the CDR3: TGTGCCAGCAGCTTAACGGGACAGGGCCACTCCACAGATACGCAGTATTTT.

The chain combines TRBV7-9 with TRBJ2-6; perhaps TRBD2 as D (6 bases). This CDR3 comprises 15 residues. The V gene's germline CDR1 is SEHNR and CDR2 FQNEAQ (reference sequence). The V end lost 10 bases, the J end lost 4 bases, and 17 bases lay between the germline ends. CDR3 protein: CAITPGGIGANVLTF. The CDR3 bases are TGTGCCATCACCCCTGGGGGGATCGGGGCCAACGTCCTGACTTTC.

The chain uses TRBV10-3 and TRBJ2-5; D is unclear. CDR3 size: 14 residues. The germline V and J ends were trimmed by 6 bases and 5 bases, with 16 bases remaining between them. Per germline, CDR1 ENHRY and CDR2 SYGVKD. The CDR3 nucleotides read TGTGCCATCAGCGAGGCCCGGGTTGCGGAGACCCAGTACTTC. Amino acids: CAISEARVAETQYF.